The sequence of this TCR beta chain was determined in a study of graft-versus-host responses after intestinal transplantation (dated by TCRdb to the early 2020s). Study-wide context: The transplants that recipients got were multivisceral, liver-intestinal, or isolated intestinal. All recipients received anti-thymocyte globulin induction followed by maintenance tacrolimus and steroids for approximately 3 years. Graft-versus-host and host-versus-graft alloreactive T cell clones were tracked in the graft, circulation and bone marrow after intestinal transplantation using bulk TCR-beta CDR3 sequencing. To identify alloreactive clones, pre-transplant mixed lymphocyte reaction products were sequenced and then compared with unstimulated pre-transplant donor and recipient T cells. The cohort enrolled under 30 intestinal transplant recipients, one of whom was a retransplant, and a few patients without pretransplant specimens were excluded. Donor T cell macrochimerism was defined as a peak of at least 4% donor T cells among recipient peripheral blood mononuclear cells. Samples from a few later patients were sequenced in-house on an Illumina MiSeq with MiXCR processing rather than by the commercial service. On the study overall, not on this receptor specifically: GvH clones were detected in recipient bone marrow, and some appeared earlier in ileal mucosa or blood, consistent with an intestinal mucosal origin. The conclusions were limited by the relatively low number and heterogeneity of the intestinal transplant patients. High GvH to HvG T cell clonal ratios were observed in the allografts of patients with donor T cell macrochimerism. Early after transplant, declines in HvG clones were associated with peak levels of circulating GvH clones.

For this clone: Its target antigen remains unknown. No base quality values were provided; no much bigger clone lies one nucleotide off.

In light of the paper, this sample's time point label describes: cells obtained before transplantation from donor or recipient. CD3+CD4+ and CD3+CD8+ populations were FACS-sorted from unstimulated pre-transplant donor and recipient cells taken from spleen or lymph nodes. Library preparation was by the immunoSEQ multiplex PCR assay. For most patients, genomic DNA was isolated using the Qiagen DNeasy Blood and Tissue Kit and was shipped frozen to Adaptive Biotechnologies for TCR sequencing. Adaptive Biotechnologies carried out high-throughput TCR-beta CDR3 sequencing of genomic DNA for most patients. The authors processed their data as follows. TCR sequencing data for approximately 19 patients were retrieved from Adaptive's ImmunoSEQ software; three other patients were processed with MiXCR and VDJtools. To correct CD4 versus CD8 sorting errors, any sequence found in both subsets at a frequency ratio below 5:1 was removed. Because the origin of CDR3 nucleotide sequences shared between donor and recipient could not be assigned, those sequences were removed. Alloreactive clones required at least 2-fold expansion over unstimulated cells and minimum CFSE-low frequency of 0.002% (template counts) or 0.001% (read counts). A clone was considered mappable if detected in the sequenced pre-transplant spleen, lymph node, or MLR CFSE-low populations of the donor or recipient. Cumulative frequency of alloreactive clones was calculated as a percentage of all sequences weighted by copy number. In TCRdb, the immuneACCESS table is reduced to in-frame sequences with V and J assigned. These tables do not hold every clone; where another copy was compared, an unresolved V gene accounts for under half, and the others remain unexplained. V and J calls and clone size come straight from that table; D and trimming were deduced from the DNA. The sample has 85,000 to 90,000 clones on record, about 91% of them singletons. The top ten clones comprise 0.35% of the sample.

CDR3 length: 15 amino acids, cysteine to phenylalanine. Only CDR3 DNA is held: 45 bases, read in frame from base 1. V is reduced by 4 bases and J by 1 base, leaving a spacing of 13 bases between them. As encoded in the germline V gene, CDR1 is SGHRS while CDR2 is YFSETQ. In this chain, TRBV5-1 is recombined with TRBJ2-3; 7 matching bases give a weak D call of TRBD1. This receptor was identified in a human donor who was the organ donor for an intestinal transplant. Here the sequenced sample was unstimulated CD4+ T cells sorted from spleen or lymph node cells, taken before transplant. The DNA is TGCGCCAGCAGCGAGGAGGGGGCAGGCACAGATACGCAGTATTTT. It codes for CASSEEGAGTDTQYF.